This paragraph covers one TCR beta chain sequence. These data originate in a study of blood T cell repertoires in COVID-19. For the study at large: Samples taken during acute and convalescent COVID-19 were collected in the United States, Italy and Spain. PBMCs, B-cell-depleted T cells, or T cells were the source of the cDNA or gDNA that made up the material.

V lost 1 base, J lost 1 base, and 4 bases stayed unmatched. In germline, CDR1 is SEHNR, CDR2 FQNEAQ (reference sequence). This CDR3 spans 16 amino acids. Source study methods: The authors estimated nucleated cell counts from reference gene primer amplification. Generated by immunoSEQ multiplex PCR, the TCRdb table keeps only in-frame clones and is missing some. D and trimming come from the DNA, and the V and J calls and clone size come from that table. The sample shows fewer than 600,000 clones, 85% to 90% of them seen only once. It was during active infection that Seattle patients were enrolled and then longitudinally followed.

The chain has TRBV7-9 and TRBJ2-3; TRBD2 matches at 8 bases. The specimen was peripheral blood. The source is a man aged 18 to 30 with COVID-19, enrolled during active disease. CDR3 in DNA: TGTGCCAGCAGCTTAGGCCTGACTAGCGGCACAGATACGCAGTATTTT. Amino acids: CASSLGLTSGTDTQYF.